The 26 T cell receptor beta chains below all came from one sample that was sequenced in a study of cytotoxic CD8 clonotypes in ibrutinib-treated CLL. Using immunoSEQ multiplex PCR, the repertoire was profiled, and TCRdb retains in-frame clones only, with some absent. The data hold 330,000 or so clones, with 67% observed a single time. Specimen: PBMCs, collected after 36 months of ibrutinib treatment. The receptors derive from a human donor with chronic lymphocytic leukemia.

The chain combines TRBV18 with TRBJ2-7; D tentatively fits TRBD1 or TRBD2 (5 bases each). Germline CDR1 KGHSH, CDR2 LQKENI. The CDR3 sequence is 14 residues long. Trimming stripped 6 bases from V and 2 bases from J, with 14 bases between. CDR3 in amino acids: CASSRTRDPYEQYF. In nucleotides, the CDR3 is TGTGCCAGCTCGCGGACCAGGGACCCCTACGAGCAGTACTTC.

The chain carries TRBV10-1 and TRBJ1-5, with 7 bases fitting TRBD1. The V gene's germline CDR1 is WNHNN and CDR2 SYGVQD (reference sequence). The CDR3 spans 13 residues. Losses at the gene ends were 3 bases for V and 5 bases for J; bases not matched to a gene: 1. This chain's CDR3 is CASSEQGYQPQHF. As DNA, the CDR3 is TGCGCCAGCAGTGAACAGGGGTATCAGCCCCAGCATTTT.

A word on this clone: Other DNA sequences in the same sample also yield this CDR3. V is TRBV18 and J is TRBJ1-4, with D possibly TRBD1 on 6 matching bases. CDR3 length: 14 amino acids. Trimming removed 6 bases at V and 6 bases at J, with 14 bases between. The germline gives CDR1 KGHSH, CDR2 LQKENI. In DNA, the CDR3 is TGTGCCAGCTCGCCCCAGGGGTGGGATGAAAAACTGTTTTTT. This codes for CASSPQGWDEKLFF.

V gene TRBV28 combines with J gene TRBJ2-5; tentatively, D is TRBD1 (6 bases). Germline V CDR1 and CDR2: MDHEN, SYDVKM. The CDR3 has 16 amino acids. V was trimmed by 8 bases and J by 1 base, leaving 20 bases between them. CDR3 in amino acids: CASGPFRLGGQETQYF. CDR3 in DNA: TGTGCCAGCGGGCCGTTTAGGCTAGGGGGCCAAGAGACCCAGTACTTC.

J is TRBJ2-1 and V is TRBV29-1; 10 nucleotides align to TRBD2. Germline CDR1 is SQVTM and CDR2 is ANQGSEA. J gave up 10 bases and V 2 bases, and 5 bases lay outside the gene matches. The CDR3 has 13 residues. The CDR3 bases are TGCAGCGTTGAAAAGCTAGCGGGAGACGAGCAGTTCTTC. Residues: CSVEKLAGDEQFF.

The rearrangement links TRBV18 to TRBJ2-7; TRBD1 matches at 8 bases. Trimming cost V 0 bases and J 6 bases; bases outside gene matches: 10. Per the germline V gene, CDR1 is KGHSH and CDR2 is LQKENI. This CDR3 region has 16 residues. The CDR3 reads CASSPPTGTGSLEQYF. The CDR3 DNA reads as TGTGCCAGCTCACCACCTACCGGGACAGGATCCCTCGAGCAGTACTTC.

The count of this clone is one. CDR3: CASSLVTGTGYYGYTF. CDR3 nucleotide sequence: TGTGCCAGCAGCTTAGTAACCGGGACAGGATACTATGGCTACACCTTC. The chain links TRBV7-8 to TRBJ1-2; 8 nucleotides align to TRBD1. There are 16 residues in the CDR3. The germline CDR1 and CDR2 sequences are SGHVS and FQNEAQ. V gave up 1 base and J gave up 3 bases; unmatched junction bases: 7.

J is TRBJ1-3 and V is TRBV5-1; 8 bases are a match to TRBD1. V was clipped by 3 bases and J by 2 bases; unmatched bases: 4. The CDR3 spans 15 residues. Germline assignment: CDR1 SGHRS and CDR2 YFSETQ. This CDR3 is CASSSRTGTGNTIYF. In DNA form, the CDR3 reads TGCGCCAGCAGCTCGCGGACAGGGACTGGAAACACCATATATTTT.

The rearrangement uses TRBV21-1 and TRBJ1-2. TRBV21-1 is a recognized pseudogene. This CDR3 contains 12 residues. The CDR3 here is CASSKRAKGYTF. CDR3 sequence (DNA): TGTGCCAGCAGCAAGAGGGCGAAGGGCTACACCTTC.

The chain employs TRBV19 and TRBJ1-2, with D possibly being TRBD1 (5 bases). This CDR3 region has 13 residues. CDR1 is LNHDA, CDR2 SQIVND, per germline (reference sequence). Trimming stripped 7 bases from V and 7 bases from J, with 16 bases between. This CDR3 reads CASTLGVAPGYTF. CDR3 coding DNA: TGTGCCAGTACCTTGGGGGTGGCACCTGGCTACACCTTC.

This sequence joins TRBV27 and TRBJ1-2; 7 nucleotides match TRBD1. This CDR3 is built from 13 residues. Germline assignment: CDR1 MNHEY and CDR2 SMNVEV (reference sequence). V lost 5 bases, J lost 5 bases, and 5 bases stayed unmatched. The CDR3 region is CASSQAGGYGYTF. CDR3 bases: TGTGCCAGCAGTCAGGCAGGGGGATATGGCTACACCTTC.

The rearrangement joins TRBV4-1 to TRBJ1-3; no firm D call. Trimming removed 2 bases at V and 0 bases at J, with 14 bases between. The length of the CDR3 is 17 residues. Germline V gene lookup returns CDR1 MGHRA and CDR2 YSYEKL. Here the CDR3 reads CASSQWGEVDSGNTIYF. As DNA, the CDR3 is TGCGCCAGCAGCCAATGGGGAGAAGTCGACTCTGGAAACACCATATATTTT.

The CDR3 nucleotides read TGCAGCGTTTGGACAGGGGGCGGTTACGAGCAGTACTTC. This encodes CSVWTGGGYEQYF. V usage is TRBV29-1 and J usage is TRBJ2-7, with TRBD1 identical over 11 bases. Germline V CDR1 and CDR2: SQVTM, ANQGSEA. The ends lost 5 bases at V and 4 bases at J; junction bases unmatched: 4. CDR3 length: 13 residues.

With respect to this clone: Other DNA sequences in the sample encode the same CDR3. CDR3 sequence (DNA): TGTGCCAGTAGTATGGGTCCGGCCTACGAGCAGTACTTC. It codes for CASSMGPAYEQYF. The chain recombines TRBV19 with TRBJ2-7; D remains ambiguous. V gave up 3 bases and J gave up 2 bases, with 8 bases separating them. The V gene's germline CDR1 is LNHDA and CDR2 SQIVND (reference sequence). The CDR3 covers 13 residues.

This chain connects TRBV2 to TRBJ2-1, with 11 bases lining up with TRBD2. The CDR3 is made up of 15 amino acids. V lost 0 bases, J lost 9 bases, and 4 bases stayed unmatched. Germline V CDR1 and CDR2: SNHLY, FYNNEI. This chain's CDR3 is CASSEASGRGGEQFF. CDR3 DNA: TGTGCCAGCAGTGAAGCTAGCGGGAGGGGGGGTGAGCAGTTCTTC.

The chain carries TRBV29-1 and TRBJ2-5; either TRBD1 or TRBD2 may supply D (6 bases each). This CDR3 region has 12 residues. Trimming removed 5 bases from V and 4 bases from J, with 11 bases in between. Per the germline V gene, CDR1 is SQVTM and CDR2 is ANQGSEA. CDR3 nucleotides: TGCAGCGTTTCCAGGGGAGGAGAGACCCAGTACTTC. Its translation: CSVSRGGETQYF.

The V call is TRBV7-8, the J call TRBJ1-6; 9 bases match TRBD1. Germline values: CDR1 SGHVS, CDR2 FQNEAQ. V lost 5 bases, J lost 11 bases, and 7 bases stayed unmatched. This CDR3 is 14 amino acids long. This CDR3 reads CASSHGTGFAPLHF. The CDR3 DNA sequence: TGTGCCAGCAGCCACGGGACAGGGTTCGCACCCCTCCACTTT.

This clone was seen just once. The chain uses TRBV18 and TRBJ2-7; TRBD1 matches 7 bases. V was clipped by 3 bases and J by 0 bases; unmatched bases: 2. The CDR3 has 14 residues. CDR1 and CDR2 (germline): KGHSH, LQKENI. The DNA of the CDR3 is TGTGCCAGCTCACCTCGGGACAGCTCCTACGAGCAGTACTTC. It translates to CASSPRDSSYEQYF.

This clone was found a few times. The chain recombines TRBV4-1 with TRBJ2-4, with D perhaps assigned TRBD1 or TRBD2 (5 bases each). Germline-derived CDR1 and CDR2 are MGHRA and YSYEKL. The V end lost 2 bases, the J end lost 8 bases, and 19 bases lay between the germline ends. The CDR3 length is 16 residues. In DNA form, the CDR3 reads TGCGCCAGCAGCCAAACCCGGGGCATAGGGAACGACATTCAGTACTTC. This encodes CASSQTRGIGNDIQYF.

This clone has a handful of counts. This chain joins TRBV6-5 and TRBJ2-3; unclear D gene. V gave up 0 bases and J gave up 1 base, with 11 bases separating them. The germline V gene encodes CDR1 MNHEY and CDR2 SVGAGI. The CDR3 has 16 residues. CDR3 nucleotide sequence: TGTGCCAGCAGTTACTCCTCGACCACCGGCACAGATACGCAGTATTTT. Translation gives CASSYSSTTGTDTQYF.

The rearrangement joins TRBV10-2 to TRBJ2-5; D is unclear. The germline V gene has CDR1 WSHSY and CDR2 SAAADI. The V end was cut by 2 bases, the J end by 2 bases, with 9 bases between. The CDR3 is 14 residues long. CDR3 DNA sequence: TGCGCCAGCAGTGAGCACAAGGCTCAAGAGACCCAGTACTTC. Translation: CASSEHKAQETQYF.

The rearrangement joins TRBV2 to TRBJ2-3; tentatively, D is TRBD1 or TRBD2 (6 bases each). This CDR3 spans 13 amino acids. Per germline, CDR1 SNHLY and CDR2 FYNNEI. Trimming cost V 4 bases and J 5 bases, with 10 bases left between them. The CDR3 coding sequence is TGTGCCAGCAGTGTGGGGGGCCGAGATACGCAGTATTTT. Translating gives CASSVGGRDTQYF.

V gene TRBV5-4 combines with J gene TRBJ2-3, with 10 bases lining up with TRBD2. Germline CDR1 SGHNT, CDR2 YYREEE (reference sequence). V shed 1 base, J shed 2 bases, and the junction held 7 bases outside the gene matches. The CDR3 is 17 amino acids. The CDR3 nucleotides are TGTGCCAGCAGCTTGATCGGCCTAGCGGGGGACACAGATACGCAGTATTTT. Residues: CASSLIGLAGDTDTQYF.

The chain is built from TRBV28 and TRBJ2-7, with D perhaps TRBD1 (6 bases). From germline, CDR1 is MDHEN and CDR2 SYDVKM. The CDR3 runs 15 residues. Trimming removed 9 bases from V and 3 bases from J, with 21 bases in between. In DNA, the CDR3 is TGTGCCAGTGAACGGTATGAGACAGGAATCTACGAGCAGTACTTC. Translating it yields CASERYETGIYEQYF.

CDR3 residues: CASSSLAGPLYEQYF. The CDR3 nucleotides read TGTGCCAGCAGTTCTTTAGCGGGGCCCCTCTACGAGCAGTACTTC. The gene calls are TRBV6-5 and TRBJ2-7, with TRBD2 identical over 8 bases. The length of the CDR3 is 15 residues. Germline CDR1 is MNHEY and CDR2 is SVGAGI. V gave up 4 bases and J gave up 3 bases; unmatched junction bases: 8.

In DNA form, the CDR3 reads TGTGCCAGCAGTTATAACAAAAGAAATCAGCCCCAGCATTTT. It specifies CASSYNKRNQPQHF. J is TRBJ1-5 and V is TRBV6-5; no clear D. V lost 3 bases and J lost 4, with 10 bases in between. Germline values: CDR1 MNHEY, CDR2 SVGAGI. The CDR3 consists of 14 residues.